The 9 T cell receptor beta chains reported below all come from one sample, sequenced in a study of HIV-infected children after antiretroviral therapy interruption. RNA-based 3' RACE libraries used unique molecular identifiers. A single record per CDR3 protein comes from TCRdb applying MiXCR to the 3' RACE reads. Of fewer than 45,000 distinct CDR3 sequences detected, about 6.5% appear once; the ten largest clones hold around 1%. Treatment given: PENTA 11 planned treatment interruption arm or continuous ART arm. Sequenced material: CD45RA+ CD4+ T cells from PBMCs, pooled from several time points, taken from a donor given antiretroviral therapy, either interrupted or continuous. Subset reported: naive CD4+ CD45RA+ CD45RO- T cells. Receptors originate from a pool of human donors with HIV.

In its sample, this clonotype was seen many times. The chain joins TRBV18 to TRBJ2-7; 8 nucleotides match TRBD1. The junction had 6 bases not matched to a gene; V was cut back by 5 bases and J by 3 bases. CDR3 length equals 14 residues. Germline assignment: CDR1 KGHSH and CDR2 LQKENI. CDR3 nucleotides: TGTGCCAGCTCAGCGGGACAGGTAAACTACGAGCAGTACTTC. It is translated as CASSAGQVNYEQYF. Combining the CDR3 with reference TRBV18 and TRBJ2-7 gives the whole variable domain NAGVMQNPRHLVRRRGQEARLRCSPMKGHSHVYWYRQLPEEGLKFMVYLQKENIIDESGMPKERFSAEFPKEGPSILRIQQVVRGDSAAYFCASSAGQVNYEQYFGPGTRLTVT.

This clonotype was seen more than once but under ten times. This chain uses TRBV27 with TRBJ2-5; 7 bases agree with TRBD1. The germline CDR1 and CDR2 sequences are MNHEY and SMNVEV (reference sequence). This CDR3 has 16 residues. V lost 0 bases to trimming and J lost 5 bases; unmatched junction nucleotides: 9. The CDR3: CASSLSPPTGSETQYF. DNA of the CDR3: TGTGCCAGCAGTTTATCTCCCCCGACAGGGTCCGAGACCCAGTACTTC.

By sample fraction, this clonotype is medium-sized. This sequence joins TRBV10-3 and TRBJ2-7; tentative D call: TRBD1 (6 bases). The CDR3 extends over 13 amino acids. Germline assignment: CDR1 ENHRY and CDR2 SYGVKD. The V and J ends lost 9 bases and 5 bases respectively, with 17 bases between them. The CDR3 coding sequence is TGTGCCATTCTTCAGGGGAGATCCCACGAGCAGTACTTC. This gives the protein CAILQGRSHEQYF.

This clonotype occurred many times. The chain recombines TRBV7-2 with TRBJ2-7; weak D call: TRBD1 (6 bases). Germline V gene data show CDR1 as SGHTA and CDR2 as FQGNSA. V dropped 5 bases and J dropped 4 bases, with 12 bases sitting between them. The CDR3 is 13 amino acids. Here the CDR3 reads CASSIQGVYEQYF. The CDR3 DNA sequence: TGTGCCAGCAGCATACAGGGAGTGTACGAGCAGTACTTC.

This clonotype was found many times. The V gene is TRBV20-1, the J gene TRBJ2-1; no reliable D call. V lost 6 bases to trimming and J lost 5 bases, with 17 bases between them. This CDR3 comprises 14 residues. Germline assignment: CDR1 DFQATT and CDR2 SNEGSKA (reference sequence). The CDR3 DNA reads as TGCAGTGCCCCACCACGGCGGAAAAACAATGAGCAGTTCTTC. It encodes CSAPPRRKNNEQFF.

This clonotype showed up many times. The V gene is TRBV6-6, the J gene TRBJ2-7; D may be TRBD1 or TRBD2 (6 bases each). The ends were cut back, 6 bases at V and 3 bases at J, with 18 bases in the middle. The CDR3 spans 15 residues. Germline values: CDR1 MNHNY, CDR2 SVGAGI (reference sequence). CDR3: CASRGPERGDYEQYF. The CDR3 coding sequence is TGTGCCAGCAGGGGCCCGGAAAGGGGGGACTACGAGCAGTACTTC.

The chain joins TRBV5-1 to TRBJ1-2; D call uncertain. CDR1 and CDR2 (germline): SGHRS, YFSETQ. The CDR3 is 12 residues long. The V end lost 0 bases, the J end lost 8 bases, and 8 bases lay between the germline ends. CDR3 nucleotides: TGCGCCAGCAGCTTGGCCTTGGGGGGCTACACCTTC. Translating gives CASSLALGGYTF.

This clonotype occurred many times. This chain links TRBV6-4 with TRBJ2-7, with D uncertain. This CDR3 is built from 11 residues. The germline gives CDR1 MRHNA, CDR2 SNTAGT. V was clipped by 6 bases and J by 2 bases, with 5 bases between them. The CDR3 nucleotides read TGTGCCAGCAGCGACCCCTACGAGCAGTACTTC. Its translation is CASSDPYEQYF.

Note on this clonotype: The junction departs from the called germline gene at one end, perhaps through a read error. V gene TRBV29-1 combines with J gene TRBJ2-4; 9 bases match TRBD1. The CDR3 runs to 14 residues. The germline CDR1 and CDR2 sequences are SQVTM and ANQGSEA. The CDR3 is CGAREQGALNTLYF. The CDR3 DNA sequence: TGTGGTGCTAGGGAACAGGGGGCGCTGAACACCTTGTACTTT.